Included here is one T cell receptor (beta chain) sequence, with context. This receptor's antigen is unknown. The sample holds no much larger clone one base away, and base qualities are not on file. Another Seattle source contributed samples from volunteer blood donors who had recovered from COVID-19. Each collaborating institution followed its own protocols to collect whole blood in K2EDTA tubes. For TCRbeta analysis, collaborators shipped samples in one of three forms: frozen whole blood, isolated PBMCs, or DNA extracted from either of those sample types. For CDR1 and CDR2, the germline V gene lists SGHTA and FQGTGA. At the junction V is shortened by 4 bases and J by 1 base, with 8 bases in between. The CDR3 sequence holds 13 residues, the cysteine and phenylalanine included. Left in the record is the CDR3 DNA by itself, 39 bases read in frame from the first base. This entry comes from a study of blood T cell repertoires in COVID-19 (dated by TCRdb to 2019 to 2021). Regarding the study in general: Samples covering the acute and convalescent phases of COVID-19 were provided by collaborators in the United States, Italy and Spain. The repertoires were made available in a free public database intended to serve as a resource for research on the immune response to SARS-CoV-2. The material from the prospective study consisted of cDNA or gDNA derived from T cells, B-cell-depleted T cells, or PBMCs. The samples were drawn from the first 160 participants of the ongoing ImmuneRACE study and from some 1,300 subjects provided by 6 global collaborators. Where HLA class I and class II types were available, the types were taken from metadata supplied by the sample provider, not from assay-based typing. The dataset comprised deeply sampled blood TCRbeta repertoires from subjects exposed to, actively infected with, or recovered from COVID-19. The sample metadata nearly always contained a de-identified subject ID, COVID-19 status, age in years and sex.

TCRbeta CDR3 regions were amplified from genomic DNA using the immunoSEQ Assay, a bias-controlled multiplex PCR. The original pipeline was this. Within the assay, amplification of reference gene primers was used to estimate how many nucleated cells each sample contained. Sequence reads were collapsed and filtered to measure the absolute abundance of every unique TCRbeta CDR3 rearrangement. For each sample, productive Simpson clonality was calculated by taking the square root of Simpson's diversity index across productive rearrangements. The table comes from immuneACCESS by way of TCRdb, which keeps in-frame sequences with V and J called. Part of the clones is missing from these tables; in studies checked, under half for an unresolved V gene and the rest for unknown reasons. The V and J calls and clone size were taken over from that table, and D and trimming were inferred from the DNA. The sample includes hundreds of thousands of clones, with approximately 90% observed a single time. The ten biggest clones cover 6.9% of the sample.

Overall results and qualifications from the work: The quantity of clinical and demographic metadata differed by source and by participant and was supplied without curation.

The chain is encoded by TRBV7-3 joined to TRBJ2-7; perhaps TRBD2 is the D gene, with 5 bases matching. The sample consisted of peripheral blood. This receptor was identified in a woman aged 25 to 39 who had recovered from COVID-19. For the CDR3, the sequence is CASSSLASYEQYF. The nucleotide sequence is given as TGTGCCAGCAGCTCTCTAGCATCCTACGAGCAGTACTTC. This CDR3, with the reference TRBV7-3 and TRBJ2-7 proteins standing in past its ends, gives the full variable domain GAGVSQTPSNKVTEKGKYVELRCDPISGHTALYWYRQSLGQGPEFLIYFQGTGAADDSGLPNDRFFAVRPEGSVSTLKIQRTERGDSAVYLCASSSLASYEQYFGPGTRLTVT.